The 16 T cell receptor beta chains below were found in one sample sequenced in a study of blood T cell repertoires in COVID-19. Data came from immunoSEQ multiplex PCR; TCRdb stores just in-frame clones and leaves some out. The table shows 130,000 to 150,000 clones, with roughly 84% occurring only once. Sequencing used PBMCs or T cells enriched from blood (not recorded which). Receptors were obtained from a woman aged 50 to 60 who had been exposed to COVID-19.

The CDR3 DNA is TGTGCCAGCAGTGGAGGACGGAGCTATGGCTACACCTTC. As protein: CASSGGRSYGYTF. The chain carries TRBV6-2 or TRBV6-3 and TRBJ1-2, with D uncertain. The CDR3 covers 13 residues. CDR1 MNHEY and CDR2 SVGEGT come from the germline V gene. The germline V and J ends were trimmed by 5 bases and 4 bases, with 11 bases remaining between them.

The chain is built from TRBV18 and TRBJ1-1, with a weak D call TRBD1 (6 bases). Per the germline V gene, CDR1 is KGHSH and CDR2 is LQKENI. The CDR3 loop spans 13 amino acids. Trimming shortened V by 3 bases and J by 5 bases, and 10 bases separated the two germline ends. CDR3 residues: CASSPQQGTEAFF. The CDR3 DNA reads TGTGCCAGCTCACCCCAACAGGGAACTGAAGCTTTCTTT.

In DNA, the CDR3 is TGTGCTAGTGGTTCGACAGGGTCTGGTCAAGAGACCCAGTACTTC. Translated: CASGSTGSGQETQYF. This sequence joins TRBV12-5 and TRBJ2-5; 7 bases map to TRBD1. Germline V gene sequence: CDR1 LGHNT, CDR2 FRNRAP. The CDR3 has 15 amino acids. Trimming cost V 4 bases and J 2 bases; bases outside gene matches: 7.

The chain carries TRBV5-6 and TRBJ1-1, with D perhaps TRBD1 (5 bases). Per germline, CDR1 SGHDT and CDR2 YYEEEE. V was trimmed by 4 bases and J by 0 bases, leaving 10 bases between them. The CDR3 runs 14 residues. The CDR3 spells CASSRWTLNTEAFF. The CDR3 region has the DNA TGTGCCAGCAGCCGATGGACACTGAACACTGAAGCTTTCTTT.

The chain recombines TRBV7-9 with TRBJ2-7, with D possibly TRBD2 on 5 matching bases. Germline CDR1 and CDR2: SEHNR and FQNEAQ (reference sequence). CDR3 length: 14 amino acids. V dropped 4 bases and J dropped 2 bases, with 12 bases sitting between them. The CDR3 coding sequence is TGTGCCAGCAGCTATCCGGGAACCCCCTACGAGCAGTACTTC. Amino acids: CASSYPGTPYEQYF.

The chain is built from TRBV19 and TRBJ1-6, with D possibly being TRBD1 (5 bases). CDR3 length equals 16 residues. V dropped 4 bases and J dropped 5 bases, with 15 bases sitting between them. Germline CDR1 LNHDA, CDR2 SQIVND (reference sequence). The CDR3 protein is CASSSQGGTDNSPLHF. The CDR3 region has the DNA TGTGCCAGTAGTAGTCAGGGAGGAACGGATAATTCACCCCTCCACTTT.

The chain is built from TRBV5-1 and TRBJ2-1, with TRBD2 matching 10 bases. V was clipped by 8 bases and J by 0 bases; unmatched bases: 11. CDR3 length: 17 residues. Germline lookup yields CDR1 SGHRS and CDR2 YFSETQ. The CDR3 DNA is TGCGCCAGTTTAGCGGGAGGCCCCATAAGCTCCTACAATGAGCAGTTCTTC. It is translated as CASLAGGPISSYNEQFF.

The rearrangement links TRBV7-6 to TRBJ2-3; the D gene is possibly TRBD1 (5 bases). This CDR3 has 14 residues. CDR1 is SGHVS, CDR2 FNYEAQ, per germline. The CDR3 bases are TGTGTTACCCACAGGTTCCCTAGCACAGATACGCAGTATTTT. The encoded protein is CVTHRFPSTDTQYF.

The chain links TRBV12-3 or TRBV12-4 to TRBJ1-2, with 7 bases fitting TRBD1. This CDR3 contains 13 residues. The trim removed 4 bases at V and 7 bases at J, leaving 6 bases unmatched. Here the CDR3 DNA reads TGTGCCAGCAGTTCCCTGAGGGGGCGTGGCTACACCTTC. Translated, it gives CASSSLRGRGYTF.

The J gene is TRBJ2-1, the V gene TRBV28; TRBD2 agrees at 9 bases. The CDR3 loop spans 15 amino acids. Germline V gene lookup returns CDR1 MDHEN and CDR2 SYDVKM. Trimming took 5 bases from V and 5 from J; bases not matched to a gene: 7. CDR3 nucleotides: TGTGCCAGCAGTCCCCGGACTAGCGCGAACAATGAGCAGTTCTTC. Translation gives CASSPRTSANNEQFF.

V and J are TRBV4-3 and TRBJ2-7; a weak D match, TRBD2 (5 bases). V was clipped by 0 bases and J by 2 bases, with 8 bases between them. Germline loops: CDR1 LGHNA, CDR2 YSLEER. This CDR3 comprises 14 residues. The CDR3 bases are TGCGCCAGCAGCCAAGAATGGACTGCCTACGAGCAGTACTTC. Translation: CASSQEWTAYEQYF.

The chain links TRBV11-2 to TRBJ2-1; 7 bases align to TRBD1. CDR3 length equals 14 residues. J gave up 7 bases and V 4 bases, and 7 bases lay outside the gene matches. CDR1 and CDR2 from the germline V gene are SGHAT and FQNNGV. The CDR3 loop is CASSSPDRSNEQFF. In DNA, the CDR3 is TGTGCCAGCAGCTCACCGGACAGGTCAAATGAGCAGTTCTTC.

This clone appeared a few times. The CDR3 sequence is CASIPDRASTEAFF. The CDR3 nucleotides are TGTGCCAGTATCCCCGACAGGGCTAGCACTGAAGCTTTCTTT. V is TRBV19 and J is TRBJ1-1; 7 nucleotides agree with TRBD1. This CDR3 contains 14 residues. V was pared by 7 bases and J by 4 bases, with 9 bases of the junction left unmatched. Germline CDR1 LNHDA, CDR2 SQIVND (reference sequence).

This CDR3 is CASSQLAGGPTDTQYF. Here the CDR3 DNA reads TGTGCCAGCAGCCAACTAGCGGGGGGGCCGACAGATACGCAGTATTTT. The V call is TRBV27, the J call TRBJ2-3; 13 positions match TRBD2. Germline V CDR1 and CDR2: MNHEY, SMNVEV (reference sequence). The CDR3 is 16 amino acids. J lost 3 bases, V lost 6 bases, and 6 bases had no gene match.

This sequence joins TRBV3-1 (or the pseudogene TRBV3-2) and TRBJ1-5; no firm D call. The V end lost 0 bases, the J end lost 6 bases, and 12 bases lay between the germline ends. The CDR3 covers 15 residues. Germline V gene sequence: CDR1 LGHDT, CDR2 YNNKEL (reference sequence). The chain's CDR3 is CASSQDSGLGQPQHF. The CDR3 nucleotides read TGTGCCAGCAGCCAAGATTCAGGACTCGGTCAGCCCCAGCATTTT.

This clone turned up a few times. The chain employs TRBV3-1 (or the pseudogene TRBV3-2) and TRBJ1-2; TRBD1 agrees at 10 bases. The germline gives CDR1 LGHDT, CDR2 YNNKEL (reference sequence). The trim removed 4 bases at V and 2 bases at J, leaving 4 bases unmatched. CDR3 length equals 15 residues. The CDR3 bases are TGTGCCAGCAGCCCCCGGACAGGGGGAAACTATGGCTACACCTTC. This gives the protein CASSPRTGGNYGYTF.